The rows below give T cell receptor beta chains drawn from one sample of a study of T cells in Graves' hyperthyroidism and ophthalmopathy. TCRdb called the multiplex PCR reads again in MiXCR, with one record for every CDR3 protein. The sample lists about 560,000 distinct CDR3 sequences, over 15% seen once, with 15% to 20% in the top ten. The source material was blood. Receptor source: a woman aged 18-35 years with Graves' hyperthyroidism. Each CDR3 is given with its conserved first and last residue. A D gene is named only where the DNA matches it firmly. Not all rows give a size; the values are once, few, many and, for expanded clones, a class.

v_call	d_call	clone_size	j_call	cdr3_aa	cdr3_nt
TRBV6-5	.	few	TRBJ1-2	CASSYSLQGGTYGYTF	TGTGCCAGCAGTTACTCGTTGCAGGGCGGTACCTATGGCTACACCTTC
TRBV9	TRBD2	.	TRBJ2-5	CASSVGSGRGETQYF	TGTGCCAGCAGCGTCGGTAGCGGGAGGGGTGAGACCCAGTACTTC
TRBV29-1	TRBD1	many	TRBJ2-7	CSVEWTGSYEQYF	TGCAGCGTGGAATGGACAGGGAGTTACGAGCAGTACTTC
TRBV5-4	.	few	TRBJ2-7	CASSSKQGRYEQYF	TGTGCCAGCAGCTCCAAACAGGGTCGGTACGAGCAGTACTTC
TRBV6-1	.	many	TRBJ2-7	CASSRGSGWSSYEQYF	TGTGCCAGCAGTAGAGGCTCAGGGTGGAGCTCCTACGAGCAGTACTTC
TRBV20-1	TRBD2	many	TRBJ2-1	CSAGSGGPTLSEEQFF	TGCAGTGCTGGGAGCGGGGGACCGACCTTGAGTGAGGAGCAGTTCTTC
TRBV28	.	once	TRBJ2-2	CASTIWNTGELFF	TGTGCCAGCACCATTTGGAACACCGGGGAGCTGTTTTTT
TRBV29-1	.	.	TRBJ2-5	CSVAAGLRETQYF	TGCAGCGTTGCTGCGGGATTACGGGAGACCCAGTACTTC
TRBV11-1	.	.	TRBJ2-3	CASSHSLIGSTDTQYF	TGTGCCAGCAGCCACTCATTAATTGGGAGCACAGATACGCAGTATTTT
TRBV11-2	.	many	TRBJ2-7	CASSRRDSYEQYF	TGTGCCAGCAGCCGGCGGGACTCCTACGAGCAGTACTTC
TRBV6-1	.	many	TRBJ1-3	CASSRRQGSGNTIYF	TGTGCCAGCAGTCGACGCCAGGGTTCGGGAAACACCATATATTTT
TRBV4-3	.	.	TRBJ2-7	CASSQDRAGEYEQYF	TGCGCCAGCAGCCAAGATCGGGCAGGGGAATACGAGCAGTACTTC
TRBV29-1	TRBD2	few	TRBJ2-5	CSVERLAGTSYKETQYF	TGCAGCGTTGAACGGCTAGCGGGGACATCCTATAAGGAGACCCAGTACTTC
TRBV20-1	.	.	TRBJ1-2	CSAAPEVGTAYYGYTF	TGCAGTGCTGCCCCCGAAGTTGGGACTGCCTACTATGGCTACACCTTC
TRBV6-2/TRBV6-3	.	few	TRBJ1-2	CASSYSSREDGYTF	TGTGCCAGCAGTTACTCTTCCAGGGAAGATGGCTACACCTTC
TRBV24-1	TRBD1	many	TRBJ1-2	CATSPGQGSRNYGYTF	TGTGCCACCAGTCCGGGACAGGGGTCGAGGAACTATGGCTACACCTTC
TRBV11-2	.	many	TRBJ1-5	CASSTGRERNQPQHF	TGTGCCAGCAGCACCGGTAGGGAGCGCAATCAGCCCCAGCATTTT
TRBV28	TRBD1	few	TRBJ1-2	CASRGQGLDYGYTF	TGTGCCAGCAGGGGACAGGGGTTGGACTATGGCTACACCTTC
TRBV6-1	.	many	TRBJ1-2	CASSYGTLDNYGYTF	TGTGCCAGCAGTTACGGCACGCTGGATAACTATGGCTACACCTTC
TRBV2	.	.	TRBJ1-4	CASSDRQANEKLFF	TGTGCCAGCAGTGATAGGCAGGCTAATGAAAAACTGTTTTTT
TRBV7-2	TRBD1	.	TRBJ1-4	CASSSMDRGQEKLFF	TGTGCCAGCAGCTCGATGGACAGGGGGCAGGAAAAACTGTTTTTT
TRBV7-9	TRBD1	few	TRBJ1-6	CASSLLAGTGRGSPLHF	TGTGCCAGCAGCTTATTGGCCGGGACAGGACGGGGTTCCCCCCTCCACTTT
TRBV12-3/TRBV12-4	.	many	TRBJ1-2	CASSLSGAGYTF	TGTGCCAGCAGTTTATCGGGAGCTGGCTACACCTTC
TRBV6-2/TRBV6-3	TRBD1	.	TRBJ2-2	CASRQGSGTGELFF	TGTGCCAGCAGACAGGGGTCAGGGACCGGGGAGCTGTTTTTT
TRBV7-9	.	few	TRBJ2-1	CASSFEGGYYNEQFF	TGTGCCAGCAGCTTCGAGGGGGGGTACTACAATGAGCAGTTCTTC
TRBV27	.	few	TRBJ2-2	CASRRVYTGELFF	TGTGCCAGCAGAAGGGTTTACACCGGGGAGCTGTTTTTT
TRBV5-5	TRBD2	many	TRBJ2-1	CASSGTSGRAQTHNEQFF	TGTGCCAGCAGCGGGACTAGCGGGAGGGCTCAGACCCACAATGAGCAGTTCTTC
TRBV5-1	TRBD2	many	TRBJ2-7	CASSLAPSGDSYEQYF	TGCGCCAGCAGCTTGGCCCCTAGCGGGGACTCCTACGAGCAGTACTTC
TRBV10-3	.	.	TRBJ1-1	CAISEWNTEAFF	TGTGCCATCAGTGAATGGAACACTGAAGCTTTCTTT
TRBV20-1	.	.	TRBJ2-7	CSASDHPYEQYF	TGCAGTGCTAGTGACCACCCCTACGAGCAGTACTTC
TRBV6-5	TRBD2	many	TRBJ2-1	CASSFSPRLAGGGRHEQFF	TGTGCCAGCAGTTTCTCCCCTAGGTTAGCGGGGGGGGGGAGGCATGAGCAGTTCTTC
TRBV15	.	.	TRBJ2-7	CATSLRAGLNYEQYF	TGTGCCACCAGCCTACGAGCTGGTCTCAACTACGAGCAGTACTTC
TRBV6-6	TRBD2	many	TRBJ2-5	CASSYSSSGVGETETQYF	TGTGCCAGCAGTTACTCGAGTAGCGGGGTTGGGGAGACGGAGACCCAGTACTTC
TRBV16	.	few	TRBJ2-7	CASSQFSYEQYF	TGTGCCAGCAGCCAATTCTCCTACGAGCAGTACTTC
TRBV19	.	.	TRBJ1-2	CASSIDSGGTNYGYTF	TGTGCCAGTAGTATAGACTCCGGCGGAACTAACTATGGCTACACCTTC
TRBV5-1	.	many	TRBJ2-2	CASSVPTNTGELFF	TGCGCCAGCAGCGTGCCTACAAACACCGGGGAGCTGTTTTTT
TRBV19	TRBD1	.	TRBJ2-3	CATQRAGGEDTQYF	TGTGCCACCCAGAGGGCAGGGGGCGAAGATACGCAGTATTTT
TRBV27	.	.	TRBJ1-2	CASKGNPPGGYTF	TGTGCCAGCAAGGGTAATCCCCCGGGAGGCTACACCTTC
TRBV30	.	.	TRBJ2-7	CAWSVPGPLRDEQYF	TGTGCCTGGAGTGTACCAGGACCACTGAGGGACGAGCAGTACTTC
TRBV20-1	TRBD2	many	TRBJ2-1	CSGGGLAGKSSYNEQFF	TGCAGTGGGGGGGGACTAGCGGGAAAGTCCTCCTACAATGAGCAGTTCTTC
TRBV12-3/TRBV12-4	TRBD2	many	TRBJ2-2	CASRPAGAQWTGELFF	TGTGCCAGCAGGCCAGCGGGAGCCCAATGGACCGGGGAGCTGTTTTTT
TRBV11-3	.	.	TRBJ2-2	CASSPINRTAGYTGELFF	TGTGCCAGCAGCCCGATCAATAGGACAGCGGGGTACACCGGGGAGCTGTTTTTT
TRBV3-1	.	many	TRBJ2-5	CASSLLGGPETQYF	TGTGCCAGCAGCCTCCTCGGGGGCCCAGAGACCCAGTACTTC
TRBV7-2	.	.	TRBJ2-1	CASSGAGHSYNEQFF	TGTGCCAGCAGCGGAGCGGGACACTCCTACAATGAGCAGTTCTTC
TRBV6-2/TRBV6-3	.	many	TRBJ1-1	CASSSWGTEAFF	TGTGCCAGCAGTAGTTGGGGCACTGAAGCTTTCTTT
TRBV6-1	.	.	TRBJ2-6	CASSEGLGANVLTF	TGTGCCAGCAGTGAAGGTCTCGGGGCCAACGTCCTGACTTTC
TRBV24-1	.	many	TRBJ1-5	CATSDRRGNQPQHF	TGTGCCACCAGTGATCGGAGAGGCAATCAGCCCCAGCATTTT
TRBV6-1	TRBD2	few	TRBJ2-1	CASNPARREDEQFF	TGTGCCTCCAATCCAGCGCGGCGGGAGGATGAGCAGTTCTTC
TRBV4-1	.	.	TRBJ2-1	CASSQGYYGRLQNEQFF	TGCGCCAGCAGCCAAGGATATTACGGGAGACTACAAAATGAGCAGTTCTTC
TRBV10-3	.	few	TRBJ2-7	CASTYSGAYEQYF	TGTGCCTCCACCTATTCGGGGGCCTACGAGCAGTACTTC
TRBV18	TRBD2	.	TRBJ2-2	CASSPPAGPNTGELFF	TGTGCCAGCTCACCACCAGCGGGACCGAACACCGGGGAGCTGTTTTTT
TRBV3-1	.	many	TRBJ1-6	CASSQKGGSSPLHF	TGTGCCAGCAGCCAAAAGGGGGGAAGTTCACCCCTCCACTTT